This T cell receptor (beta chain) stems from a study of T cell responses to AZD1222 COVID-19 vaccine. A note on this clone: Antigen specificity is unknown.

This CDR3 has 16 amino acids. The V gene's germline CDR1 is GTSNPN and CDR2 SVGIG (reference sequence). Trimming took 4 bases from V and 8 from J; bases not matched to a gene: 12. Measured with immunoSEQ multiplex PCR; TCRdb has only the in-frame clones, and not every one. Among roughly 140,000 clones, approximately 89% were seen once, and the ten largest hold around 15%. Overall study findings and caveats: At baseline, seropositivity was found in only 5 to 7 AZD1222 recipients. In a largely white British group with more females than males, clonal diversity was possibly underestimated.

This TCR derives from an adult in good health. Sequenced here: peripheral blood, sampled on day 0 of AZD1222 vaccination. The J gene is TRBJ2-2, the V gene TRBV30, with TRBD1 matching 11 bases. CDR3 in DNA: TGTGCCTGGACGGGGGTACGGACAGGGGGCCGAGGGGAGCTGTTTTTT. This sequence encodes CAWTGVRTGGRGELFF.